This TCR beta chain was recorded in a study of cytomegalovirus exposure and HLA in healthy donors. Whole-study results and caveats: TCR beta sequences reportedly predicted most subjects' HLA-A and HLA-B alleles accurately. Presence/absence analyses rested on an assumption that sequencing depth was roughly uniform across donors. Likely technical artifact: a cluster of highly shared sequence variants.

Amplification used 60 Vbeta primers and 13 Jbeta primers. The assay was immunoSEQ multiplex PCR, and TCRdb's table has in-frame clones only and misses some. Of approximately 97,000 clones listed, about 78% were seen once; the top ten hold over 4%. About this clone: No antigen is known for it.

Germline-derived CDR1 and CDR2 are GTSNPN and SVGIG (reference sequence). V was trimmed by 5 bases and J by 5 bases, leaving 12 bases between them. There are 13 residues in the CDR3. V and J are TRBV30 and TRBJ1-4; no definite D call. The origin of this receptor is a woman aged 35 to 49 in good health and CMV-seropositive. The specimen was PBMCs. The CDR3 loop is CAWSGNGNEKLFF. The DNA of the CDR3 is TGTGCCTGGTCTGGCAACGGGAATGAAAAACTGTTTTTT.